This T cell receptor (beta chain) comes out of a study of blood T cells in healthy people across ages. CDR3 length equals 17 residues. V lost 1 base and J 0 bases, leaving 15 bases between the germline ends. From germline, CDR1 is SQVTM and CDR2 ANQGSEA. Combining a sample-barcoded 5' primer with a J-beta primer mix, a second PCR ran for 7 to 11 cycles. TCRdb called the 5' RACE reads again in MiXCR, with one record for every CDR3 protein. The table lists over 1,500,000 distinct CDR3 sequences, approximately 50% of them singletons. Material for sequencing was blood. The V gene is TRBV29-1, the J gene TRBJ1-4; the D gene is possibly TRBD1 (5 bases). This receptor was identified in a woman aged 40 to 49 in good health. The CDR3 loop is CSVEVAGVGPTNEKLFF. CDR3 nucleotide sequence: TGCAGCGTTGAAGTTGCTGGTGTGGGACCAACTAATGAAAAACTGTTTTTT.